Described below is a single T cell receptor beta chain sequence and its context. Its antigen is still unknown. This sample is drawn from a study of cytomegalovirus exposure and HLA in healthy donors. Background on the study: Caucasian-associated ancestry cluster membership applied to about 77% of some 400 genotyped donors. Study-level results: With further analysis later on, most CMV-associated TCR beta chains appeared HLA-restricted. There were reportedly fewer N-insertions in an Asian-associated ancestry cluster than the approximately 640-donor mean, in a later analysis.

Germline-derived CDR1 and CDR2 are GTSNPN and SVGIG (reference sequence). V lost 5 bases to trimming and J lost 4 bases, with 11 bases between them. CDR3 length: 12 residues. This PCR relied on a set of 60 Vbeta primers and 13 Jbeta primers. Generated by immunoSEQ multiplex PCR, the TCRdb table keeps only in-frame clones and is missing some. The sample includes about 180,000 clones, 70% to 85% of them seen just once. Sequencing used PBMCs. The source is a girl aged 2 to 9 in good health and CMV-seropositive. The chain employs TRBV30 and TRBJ1-1; no clear D gene. CDR3 sequence reads: CAWAEGSTEAFF. CDR3 in DNA: TGTGCCTGGGCGGAAGGGAGCACTGAAGCTTTCTTT.